One and the same sample provided the 30 T cell receptor beta chains below, sequenced in a study of OX40 agonist ivuxolimab in advanced cancers. Measured with immunoSEQ multiplex PCR; TCRdb has only the in-frame clones, and not every one. The data contain about 88,000 clones, approximately 85% of them singletons. The sample in question was CD4+ or CD8+ T cells sorted from blood, obtained in a trial of the OX40 agonist ivuxolimab. The receptor set was obtained from an adult with an advanced solid tumor such as melanoma, head and neck, liver or kidney cancer.

The chain has TRBV19 and TRBJ1-5; a possible D gene is TRBD1 (5 bases). Between the trimmed V and J ends, which lost 4 bases and 4 bases, there was a span of 14 bases. Germline-derived CDR1 and CDR2 are LNHDA and SQIVND (reference sequence). CDR3 size: 15 residues. DNA for the CDR3: TGTGCCAGTAGTACCCGGGACCTCAGGAATCAGCCCCAGCATTTT. Its translation: CASSTRDLRNQPQHF.

This chain connects TRBV5-1 to TRBJ2-7; TRBD2 agrees at 9 bases. V shed 2 bases and J 2 bases; nucleotides not matched to a gene: 2. The CDR3 spans 14 residues. In germline, CDR1 is SGHRS, CDR2 YFSETQ. Here the CDR3 DNA reads TGCGCCAGCAGCTTCGCTAGCGGGGCCTACGAGCAGTACTTC. Translation: CASSFASGAYEQYF.

The genes are TRBV14 and TRBJ1-1; 7 nucleotides match TRBD1. The length of the CDR3 is 18 residues. Trimming cost V 4 bases and J 3 bases; bases outside gene matches: 17. The germline V gene has CDR1 SGHDN and CDR2 FVKESK. CDR3: CASSRFRGRGGEDTEAFF. In nucleotides, the CDR3 is TGTGCCAGCAGCCGTTTTCGTGGCAGGGGGGGTGAGGACACTGAAGCTTTCTTT. Based on the CDR3 plus reference TRBV14 and TRBJ1-1, the full variable domain is EAGVTQFPSHSVIEKGQTVTLRCDPISGHDNLYWYRRVMGKEIKFLLHFVKESKQDESGMPNNRFLAERTGGTYSTLKVQPAELEDSGVYFCASSRFRGRGGEDTEAFFGQGTRLTVV.

This chain uses TRBV28 with TRBJ2-3; 10 nucleotides line up with TRBD2. The CDR3 sequence is 17 residues long. J lost 3 bases, V lost 5 bases, and 11 bases had no gene match. Germline assignment: CDR1 MDHEN and CDR2 SYDVKM. The CDR3: CASSLLASGSGTDTQYF. CDR3 nucleotides: TGTGCCAGCAGTCTACTGGCTAGCGGGAGTGGAACAGATACGCAGTATTTT.

This chain links TRBV4-3 with TRBJ2-1, with 10 bases aligning to TRBD2. Germline assignment: CDR1 LGHNA and CDR2 YSLEER. V gave up 2 bases and J gave up 5 bases; unmatched junction bases: 9. The CDR3 has 17 residues. The CDR3 protein is CASSQQPSGSPDNEQFF. As DNA, the CDR3 is TGCGCCAGCAGCCAACAACCTAGCGGGAGCCCCGACAATGAGCAGTTCTTC.

The chain links TRBV2 to TRBJ1-4; TRBD1 matches at 7 bases. Per the germline V gene, CDR1 is SNHLY and CDR2 is FYNNEI. This CDR3 has 16 residues. Germline trimming cut 5 bases from V and 0 bases from J; bases unmatched to any gene: 6. The CDR3 nucleotides read TGTGCCAGCAGTTGGGACAGACTTACAACTAATGAAAAACTGTTTTTT. It codes for CASSWDRLTTNEKLFF.

This clone was detected a few times. The gene calls are TRBV19 and TRBJ1-1; 11 bases map to TRBD1. V lost 7 bases, J lost 6 bases, and 13 bases stayed unmatched. The CDR3 runs 16 residues. Germline assignment: CDR1 LNHDA and CDR2 SQIVND (reference sequence). The CDR3 spells CASKNSIGQGASEAFF. The CDR3 DNA reads as TGTGCCAGTAAAAATTCCATCGGACAGGGGGCTTCTGAAGCTTTCTTT.

This chain links TRBV19 with TRBJ1-6; 7 nucleotides line up with TRBD1. The CDR3 runs 17 residues. With 3 bases clipped from V and 9 bases from J, the junction kept 14 bases outside the gene matches. Germline CDR1 is LNHDA and CDR2 is SQIVND (reference sequence). The CDR3 sequence is CASSISGTELSFSPLHF. Written as DNA, the CDR3 is TGTGCCAGTAGTATTTCGGGGACAGAACTATCTTTTTCACCCCTCCACTTT.

J is TRBJ1-1 and V is TRBV18, with D tentatively TRBD1 (6 bases). Deletions cut 2 bases from V and 0 bases from J, with 10 bases between. The germline gives CDR1 KGHSH, CDR2 LQKENI. The CDR3 runs 15 residues. The CDR3 is CASSPGQLMNTEAFF. CDR3 in DNA: TGTGCCAGCTCACCAGGACAGCTAATGAACACTGAAGCTTTCTTT.

There are a few counts of this clone. The chain combines TRBV19 with TRBJ1-1, with 8 bases fitting TRBD1. The CDR3 covers 14 residues. The V gene's germline CDR1 is LNHDA and CDR2 SQIVND (reference sequence). The J segment lost 5 bases and the V segment lost 5 bases, leaving 7 bases of the junction unmatched. The DNA of the CDR3 is TGTGCCAGTAGTCCCCGACAGGGGAATACTGAAGCTTTCTTT. Translating gives CASSPRQGNTEAFF.

V and J are TRBV4-2 and TRBJ2-5; 10 positions agree with TRBD1. The ends lost 4 bases at V and 4 bases at J; junction bases unmatched: 12. Germline V gene lookup returns CDR1 LGHNA and CDR2 YNFKEQ. The CDR3 consists of 17 residues. CDR3 sequence reads: CASSRDGKGTGVETQYF. In nucleotides, the CDR3 is TGTGCCAGCAGCCGGGATGGGAAGGGGACAGGGGTAGAGACCCAGTACTTC.

The chain is built from TRBV5-1 and TRBJ2-7; TRBD1 matches at 7 bases. Germline V gene sequence: CDR1 SGHRS, CDR2 YFSETQ. The CDR3 extends over 14 amino acids. V dropped 4 bases and J dropped 2; count of bases not matched to a gene: 6. The CDR3, as DNA: TGCGCCAGCAGCCCGGACAGGCAAACCTACGAGCAGTACTTC. It codes for CASSPDRQTYEQYF.

The J gene is TRBJ2-7, the V gene TRBV6-1; D gene unclear. Germline V gene sequence: CDR1 MNHNS, CDR2 SASEGT. CDR3 size: 15 residues. Trimming cost V 7 bases and J 3 bases, with 19 bases left between them. CDR3 sequence reads: CASKNPPTAIYEQYF. In DNA, the CDR3 is TGTGCCAGCAAAAACCCCCCGACTGCTATCTACGAGCAGTACTTC.

This clone appeared a single time. The gene calls are TRBV19 and TRBJ1-4; D unclear. From germline, CDR1 is LNHDA and CDR2 SQIVND (reference sequence). The CDR3 is made up of 18 amino acids. The V and J ends lost 6 bases and 8 bases respectively, with 28 bases between them. CDR3 sequence (DNA): TGTGCCAGTAGGGACCTCATACGGGCCAGACTCCTTGAGGAAAAACTGTTTTTT. Residues: CASRDLIRARLLEEKLFF.

The chain couples TRBV27 to TRBJ2-7, with 7 bases identical to TRBD2. Germline CDR1 is MNHEY and CDR2 is SMNVEV (reference sequence). CDR3 length equals 14 residues. V dropped 6 bases and J dropped 4; count of bases not matched to a gene: 9. CDR3 sequence (DNA): TGTGCCAGCAGGGTCCCTCGGGGACTATACGAGCAGTACGTC. Translated: CASRVPRGLYEQYV.

The gene calls are TRBV6-5 and TRBJ2-7; a possible D gene is TRBD2 (6 bases). This CDR3 contains 15 residues. The V end was cut by 5 bases, the J end by 3 bases, with 17 bases between. The germline V gene encodes CDR1 MNHEY and CDR2 SVGAGI. The CDR3 bases are TGTGCCAGCAGTGTGGAGGGGCAGTCGGTCTACGAGCAGTACTTC. It translates to CASSVEGQSVYEQYF.

On this clone itself: Within the sample, other DNA sequences also encode this same CDR3. The chain combines TRBV7-3 with TRBJ2-2, with no clear D. Germline V gives CDR1 SGHTA, CDR2 FQGTGA. This CDR3 is built from 12 residues. V gave up 5 bases and J gave up 2 bases, with 3 bases separating them. CDR3 sequence: CASSPNTGELFF. CDR3 nucleotides: TGTGCCAGCAGCCCCAACACCGGGGAGCTGTTTTTT. The full variable domain, completed using reference TRBV7-3 and TRBJ2-2, is GAGVSQTPSNKVTEKGKYVELRCDPISGHTALYWYRQSLGQGPEFLIYFQGTGAADDSGLPNDRFFAVRPEGSVSTLKIQRTERGDSAVYLCASSPNTGELFFGEGSRLTVL.

This clone was picked up a small number of times. Within the sample, other DNA sequences also encode this same CDR3. J is TRBJ1-5 and V is TRBV7-9, with unresolved D. Trimming stripped 3 bases from V and 0 bases from J, with 0 bases between. CDR3 length equals 12 residues. The V gene's germline CDR1 is SEHNR and CDR2 FQNEAQ (reference sequence). The CDR3 sequence is CASSFSNQPQHF. For the CDR3, the DNA is TGTGCCAGCAGCTTTAGCAATCAGCCCCAGCATTTT.

The genes are TRBV4-1 and TRBJ1-5, with D perhaps TRBD1 (5 bases). Trimming cost V 2 bases and J 1 base, with 12 bases left between them. Looked up from germline, CDR1 is MGHRA and CDR2 is YSYEKL. The CDR3 extends over 16 amino acids. The CDR3 DNA follows: TGCGCCAGCAGCCAACGAGAAGGGGACAGCAATCAGCCCCAGCATTTT. It specifies CASSQREGDSNQPQHF.

This chain links TRBV19 with TRBJ1-5; the D gene is possibly TRBD1 (6 bases). The CDR3 sequence is 14 residues long. Germline V lookup: CDR1 LNHDA, CDR2 SQIVND (reference sequence). Trimming cost V 7 bases and J 2 bases, with 12 bases left between them. The CDR3 here is CASMGGGGNQPQHF. CDR3 nucleotides: TGTGCCAGTATGGGGGGCGGGGGCAATCAGCCCCAGCATTTT.

Only a few counts were recorded for this clone. The chain uses TRBV6-1 and TRBJ1-5; TRBD1 agrees at 8 bases. CDR3 size: 12 residues. J gave up 9 bases and V 8 bases, and 6 bases lay outside the gene matches. Germline-derived CDR1 and CDR2 are MNHNS and SASEGT. The CDR3 DNA follows: TGTGCCAGCGTAGACAGGGGCCCGCCCCAGCATTTT. This translates into CASVDRGPPQHF.

This sequence joins TRBV27 and TRBJ2-5; 9 bases fit TRBD1. The CDR3 spans 15 residues. Germline CDR1 and CDR2: MNHEY and SMNVEV (reference sequence). Losses at the gene ends were 5 bases for V and 4 bases for J; bases not matched to a gene: 8. CDR3 amino acids: CASSKRTGVGETQYF. CDR3 nucleotides: TGTGCCAGCAGTAAACGGACAGGGGTGGGAGAGACCCAGTACTTC.

This clone was seen only once. This sequence joins TRBV5-5 and TRBJ1-1; 9 bases agree with TRBD1. J lost 5 bases, V lost 4 bases, and 3 bases had no gene match. The CDR3 is made up of 13 amino acids. CDR1 is SGHKS and CDR2 is YYEKEE in the germline V gene (reference sequence). The CDR3 protein is CASSPDRGTEAFF. The CDR3 nucleotides read TGTGCCAGCAGCCCTGACAGGGGGACTGAAGCTTTCTTT. The complete variable domain, with remaining parts taken from reference TRBV5-5 and TRBJ1-1, reads DAGVTQSPTHLIKTRGQQVTLRCSPISGHKSVSWYQQVLGQGPQFIFQYYEKEERGRGNFPDRFSARQFPNYSSELNVNALLLGDSALYLCASSPDRGTEAFFGQGTRLTVV.

This clone has just a few counts. This chain uses TRBV7-9 with TRBJ1-3; a possible D gene is TRBD1 (6 bases). This CDR3 contains 15 residues. The V end lost 7 bases, the J end lost 14 bases, and 27 bases lay between the germline ends. Germline V CDR1 and CDR2: SEHNR, FQNEAQ (reference sequence). The CDR3 DNA reads as TGTGCCAGCACCGCGGGGGGCGGCAGGCGTAACGTCGTATATTTT. Amino acid sequence: CASTAGGGRRNVVYF.

This chain links TRBV7-6 with TRBJ1-2; D gene unclear. Trimming cost V 5 bases and J 7 bases, with 17 bases left between them. CDR1 is SGHVS and CDR2 is FNYEAQ in the germline V gene. This CDR3 contains 14 residues. CDR3 sequence: CASSRDGSEAGYTF. CDR3 coding DNA: TGTGCCAGCAGCCGAGACGGGTCCGAGGCTGGCTACACCTTC.

This clone was counted a few times. The gene calls are TRBV11-1 and TRBJ2-4; the match to TRBD2 covers 13 bases. The CDR3 is 16 amino acids. Looked up from germline, CDR1 is SGHAT and CDR2 is FQDESV (reference sequence). The junction had 4 bases not matched to a gene; V was cut back by 2 bases and J by 6 bases. The CDR3 region is CASSLLGTSGANIQYF. In DNA, the CDR3 is TGTGCCAGCAGCTTACTCGGGACTAGCGGGGCAAACATTCAGTACTTC. Full variable domain (remainder filled in from reference TRBV11-1 and TRBJ2-4): EAEVAQSPRYKITEKSQAVAFWCDPISGHATLYWYRQILGQGPELLVQFQDESVVDDSQLPKDRFSAERLKGVDSTLKIQPAELGDSAMYLCASSLLGTSGANIQYFGAGTRLSVL.

This chain joins TRBV7-2 and TRBJ2-7; a possible D gene is TRBD1 (6 bases). Trimming removed 1 base from V and 3 bases from J, with 10 bases in between. The germline V gene encodes CDR1 SGHTA and CDR2 FQGNSA. There are 14 residues in the CDR3. The CDR3 DNA reads as TGTGCCAGCAGCTTAGGGATAGGGGGCTACGAGCAGTACTTC. Translating gives CASSLGIGGYEQYF. Complete variable domain (other parts from reference TRBV7-2 and TRBJ2-7): GAGVSQSPSNKVTEKGKDVELRCDPISGHTALYWYRQSLGQGLEFLIYFQGNSAPDKSGLPSDRFSAERTGGSVSTLTIQRTQQEDSAVYLCASSLGIGGYEQYFGPGTRLTVT.

The table lists this clone with a count of one. CDR3 loop: CASSLEGNTIYF. CDR3 sequence (DNA): TGCGCCAGCAGCTTGGAGGGAAACACCATATATTTT. The chain couples TRBV5-1 to TRBJ1-3; D remains ambiguous. The CDR3 extends over 12 amino acids. Trimming shortened V by 0 bases and J by 4 bases, and 2 bases separated the two germline ends. CDR1 is SGHRS, CDR2 YFSETQ, per germline. Together with reference TRBV5-1 and TRBJ1-3, the CDR3 gives the full variable domain: KAGVTQTPRYLIKTRGQQVTLSCSPISGHRSVSWYQQTPGQGLQFLFEYFSETQRNKGNFPGRFSGRQFSNSRSEMNVSTLELGDSALYLCASSLEGNTIYFGEGSWLTVV.

The chain combines TRBV9 with TRBJ1-1; 8 positions agree with TRBD1. This CDR3 is 15 amino acids long. Trimming at V came to 0 bases and at J to 4 bases, leaving 5 bases not matched to a gene. Germline assignment: CDR1 SGDLS and CDR2 YYNGEE. CDR3 coding DNA: TGTGCCAGCAGCGTAGAGCCAGGGGGCGTCACTGAAGCTTTCTTT. It is translated as CASSVEPGGVTEAFF.

This rearrangement joins TRBV28 to TRBJ1-2; 10 bases align to TRBD1. This CDR3 is built from 16 residues. Germline CDR1 and CDR2: MDHEN and SYDVKM. J was trimmed by 3 bases and V by 5 bases; bases with no gene match: 9. CDR3 bases: TGTGCCAGCAGTCCCACGACAGGGGGCGGCGACTATGGCTACACCTTC. Amino acid sequence: CASSPTTGGGDYGYTF.